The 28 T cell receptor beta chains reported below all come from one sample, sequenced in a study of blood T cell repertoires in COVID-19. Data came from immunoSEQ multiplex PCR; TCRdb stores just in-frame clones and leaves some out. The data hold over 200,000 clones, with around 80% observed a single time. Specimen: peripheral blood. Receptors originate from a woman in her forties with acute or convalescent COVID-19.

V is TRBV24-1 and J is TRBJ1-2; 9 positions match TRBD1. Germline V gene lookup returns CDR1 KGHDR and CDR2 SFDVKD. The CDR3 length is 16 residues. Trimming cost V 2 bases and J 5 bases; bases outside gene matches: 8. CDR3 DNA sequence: TGTGCCACCAGTGATTCCGTTAGAGGACAGGGGTATGGCTACACCTTC. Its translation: CATSDSVRGQGYGYTF.

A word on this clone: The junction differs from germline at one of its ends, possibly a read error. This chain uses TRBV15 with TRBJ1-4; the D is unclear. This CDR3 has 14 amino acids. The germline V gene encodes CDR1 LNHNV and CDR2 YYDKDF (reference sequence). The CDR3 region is CATSSGVTNEKLFF. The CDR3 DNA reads TGTGCCACGAGCAGCGGGGTGACTAATGAAAAACTGTTTTTT. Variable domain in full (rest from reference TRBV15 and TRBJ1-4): DAMVIQNPRYQVTQFGKPVTLSCSQTLNHNVMYWYQQKSSQAPKLLFHYYDKDFNNEADTPDNFQSRRPNTSFCFLDIRSPGLGDTAMYLCATSSGVTNEKLFFGSGTQLSVL.

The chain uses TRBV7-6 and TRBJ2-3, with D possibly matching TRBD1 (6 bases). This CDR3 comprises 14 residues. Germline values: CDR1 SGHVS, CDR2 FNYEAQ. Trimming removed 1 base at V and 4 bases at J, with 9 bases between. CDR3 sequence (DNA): TGTGCCAGCAGCTTAGTCGACAGGTCAGATACGCAGTATTTT. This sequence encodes CASSLVDRSDTQYF.

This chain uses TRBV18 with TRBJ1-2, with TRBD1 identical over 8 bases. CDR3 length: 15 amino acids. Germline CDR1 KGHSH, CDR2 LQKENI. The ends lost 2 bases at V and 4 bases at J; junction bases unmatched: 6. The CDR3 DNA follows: TGTGCCAGCTCACCAGACAGGGGTATTAGCTATGGCTACACCTTC. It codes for CASSPDRGISYGYTF.

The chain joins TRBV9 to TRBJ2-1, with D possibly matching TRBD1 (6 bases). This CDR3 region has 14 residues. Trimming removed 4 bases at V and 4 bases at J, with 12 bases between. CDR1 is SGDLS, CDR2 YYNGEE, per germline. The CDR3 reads CASSPWDTYNEQFF. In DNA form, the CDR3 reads TGTGCCAGCAGCCCCTGGGACACATACAATGAGCAGTTCTTC. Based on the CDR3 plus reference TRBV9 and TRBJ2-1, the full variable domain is DSGVTQTPKHLITATGQRVTLRCSPRSGDLSVYWYQQSLDQGLQFLIQYYNGEERAKGNILERFSAQQFPDLHSELNLSSLELGDSALYFCASSPWDTYNEQFFGPGTRLTVL.

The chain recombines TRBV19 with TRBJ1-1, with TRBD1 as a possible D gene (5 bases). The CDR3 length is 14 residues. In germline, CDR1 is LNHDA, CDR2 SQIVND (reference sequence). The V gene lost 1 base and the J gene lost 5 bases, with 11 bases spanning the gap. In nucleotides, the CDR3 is TGTGCCAGTAGTATAGTCCAGGGTGATACTGAAGCTTTCTTT. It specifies CASSIVQGDTEAFF.

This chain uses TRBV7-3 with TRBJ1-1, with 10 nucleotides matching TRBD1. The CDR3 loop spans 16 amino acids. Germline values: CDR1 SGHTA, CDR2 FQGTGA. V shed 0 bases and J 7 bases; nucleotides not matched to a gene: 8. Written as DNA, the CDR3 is TGTGCCAGCAGCTTAACCCCGCCGGACAGGGGGGGTGAAGCTTTCTTT. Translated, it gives CASSLTPPDRGGEAFF.

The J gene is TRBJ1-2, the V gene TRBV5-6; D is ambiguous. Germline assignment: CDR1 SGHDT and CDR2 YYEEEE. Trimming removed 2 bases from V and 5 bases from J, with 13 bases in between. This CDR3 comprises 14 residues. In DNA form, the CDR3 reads TGTGCCAGCAGCTTCTCATCGCCCCAGTATGGCTACACCTTC. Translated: CASSFSSPQYGYTF.

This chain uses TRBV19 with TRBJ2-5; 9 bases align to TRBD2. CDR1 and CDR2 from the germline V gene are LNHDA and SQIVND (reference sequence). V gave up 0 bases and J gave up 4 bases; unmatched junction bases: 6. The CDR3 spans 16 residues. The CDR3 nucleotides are TGTGCCAGTAGTATAGACCCGACTAGCGGACGAGAGACCCAGTACTTC. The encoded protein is CASSIDPTSGRETQYF.

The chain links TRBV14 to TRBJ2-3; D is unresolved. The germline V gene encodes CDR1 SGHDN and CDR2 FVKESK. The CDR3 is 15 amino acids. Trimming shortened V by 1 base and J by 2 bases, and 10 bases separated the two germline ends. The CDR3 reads CASSQGDISTDTQYF. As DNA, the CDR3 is TGTGCCAGCAGCCAAGGTGACATCTCCACAGATACGCAGTATTTT. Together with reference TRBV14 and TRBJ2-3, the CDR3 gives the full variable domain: EAGVTQFPSHSVIEKGQTVTLRCDPISGHDNLYWYRRVMGKEIKFLLHFVKESKQDESGMPNNRFLAERTGGTYSTLKVQPAELEDSGVYFCASSQGDISTDTQYFGPGTRLTVL.

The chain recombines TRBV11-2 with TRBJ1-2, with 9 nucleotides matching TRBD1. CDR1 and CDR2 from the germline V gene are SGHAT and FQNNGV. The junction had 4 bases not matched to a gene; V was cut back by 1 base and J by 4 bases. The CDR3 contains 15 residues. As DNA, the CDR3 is TGTGCCAGCAGCTTAGCCGGGACAGGGAGCTATGGCTACACCTTC. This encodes CASSLAGTGSYGYTF.

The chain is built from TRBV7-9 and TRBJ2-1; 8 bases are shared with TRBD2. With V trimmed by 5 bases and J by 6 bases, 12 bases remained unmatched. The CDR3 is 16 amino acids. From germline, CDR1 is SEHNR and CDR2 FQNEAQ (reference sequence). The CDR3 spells CASSGPGLEFGNEQFF. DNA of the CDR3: TGTGCCAGCAGCGGGCCGGGACTAGAATTCGGCAATGAGCAGTTCTTC.

CDR3 sequence (DNA): TGCAGTGCGTCAGGGGAAGGCTACACCTTC. Translating gives CSASGEGYTF. V usage is TRBV20-1 and J usage is TRBJ1-2; tentatively, D is TRBD1 (6 bases). Trimming took 6 bases from V and 8 from J, leaving 10 bases between them. Germline lookup yields CDR1 DFQATT and CDR2 SNEGSKA (reference sequence). The CDR3 length is 10 residues.

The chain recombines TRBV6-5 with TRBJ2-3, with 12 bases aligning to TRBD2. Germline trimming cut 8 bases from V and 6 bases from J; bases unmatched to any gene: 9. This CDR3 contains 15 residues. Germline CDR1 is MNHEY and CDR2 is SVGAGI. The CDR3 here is CASLPSGRASDTQYF. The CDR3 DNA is TGTGCCAGCCTACCTAGCGGGAGGGCATCGGATACGCAGTATTTT.

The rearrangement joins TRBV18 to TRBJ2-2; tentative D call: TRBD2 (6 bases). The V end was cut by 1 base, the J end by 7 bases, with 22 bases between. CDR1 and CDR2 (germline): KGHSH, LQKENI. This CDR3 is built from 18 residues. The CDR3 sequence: CASSPRMEGSLTGGELFF. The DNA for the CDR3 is TGTGCCAGCTCACCACGAATGGAGGGCTCCCTAACGGGCGGGGAGCTGTTTTTT. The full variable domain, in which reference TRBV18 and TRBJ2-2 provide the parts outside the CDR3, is NAGVMQNPRHLVRRRGQEARLRCSPMKGHSHVYWYRQLPEEGLKFMVYLQKENIIDESGMPKERFSAEFPKEGPSILRIQQVVRGDSAAYFCASSPRMEGSLTGGELFFGEGSRLTVL.

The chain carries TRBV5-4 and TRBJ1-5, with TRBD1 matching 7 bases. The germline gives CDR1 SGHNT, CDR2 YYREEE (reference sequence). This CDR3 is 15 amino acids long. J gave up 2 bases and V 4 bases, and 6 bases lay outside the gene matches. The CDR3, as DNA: TGTGCCAGCAGCATAGGGGGCAGGGGCAATCAGCCCCAGCATTTT. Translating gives CASSIGGRGNQPQHF.

The CDR3: CASREQGSYGYTF. CDR3 in DNA: TGTGCCAGCAGGGAACAGGGATCCTATGGCTACACCTTC. The chain links TRBV25-1 to TRBJ1-2, with D perhaps TRBD1 (6 bases). The V gene's germline CDR1 is MGHDK and CDR2 SYGVNS. The germline V and J ends were trimmed by 6 bases and 4 bases, with 12 bases remaining between them. The CDR3 is 13 amino acids.

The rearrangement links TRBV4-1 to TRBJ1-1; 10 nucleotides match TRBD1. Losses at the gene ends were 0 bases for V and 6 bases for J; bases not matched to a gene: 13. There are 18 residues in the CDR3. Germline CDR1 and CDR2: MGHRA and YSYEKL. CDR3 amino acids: CASSQDVVPETGGPEAFF. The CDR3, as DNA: TGCGCCAGCAGCCAAGATGTTGTGCCCGAGACAGGGGGCCCTGAAGCTTTCTTT.

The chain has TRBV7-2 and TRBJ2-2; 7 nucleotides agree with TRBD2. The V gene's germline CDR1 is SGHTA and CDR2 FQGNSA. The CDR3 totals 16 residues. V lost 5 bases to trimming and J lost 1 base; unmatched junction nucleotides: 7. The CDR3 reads CASSRGGSGNTGELFF. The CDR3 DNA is TGTGCCAGCAGCCGCGGGGGTAGCGGGAACACCGGGGAGCTGTTTTTT. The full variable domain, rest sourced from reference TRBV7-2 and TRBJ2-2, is GAGVSQSPSNKVTEKGKDVELRCDPISGHTALYWYRQSLGQGLEFLIYFQGNSAPDKSGLPSDRFSAERTGGSVSTLTIQRTQQEDSAVYLCASSRGGSGNTGELFFGEGSRLTVL.

CDR3 bases: TGTGCCAGCAGCATTCAAACAGGATCCCTCTCTGGAAACACCATATATTTT. Its protein product is CASSIQTGSLSGNTIYF. This chain links TRBV3-1 (or the pseudogene TRBV3-2) with TRBJ1-3; D is possibly TRBD1 (5 bases). Trimming left V 5 bases short and J 0 bases short, with 17 bases between. This CDR3 contains 17 residues. The V gene's germline CDR1 is LGHDT and CDR2 YNNKEL (reference sequence).

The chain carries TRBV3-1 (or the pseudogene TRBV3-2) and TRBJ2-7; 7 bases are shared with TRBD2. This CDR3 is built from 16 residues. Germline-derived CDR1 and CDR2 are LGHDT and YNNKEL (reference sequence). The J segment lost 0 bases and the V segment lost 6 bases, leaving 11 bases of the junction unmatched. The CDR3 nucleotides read TGTGCCAGCAGTCCCTCCGGCGGGGGAGGCTCCTACGAGCAGTACTTC. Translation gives CASSPSGGGGSYEQYF.

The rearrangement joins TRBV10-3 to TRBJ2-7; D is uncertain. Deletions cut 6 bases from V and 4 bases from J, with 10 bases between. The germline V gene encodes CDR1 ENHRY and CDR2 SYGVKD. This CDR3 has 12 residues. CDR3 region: CAIRAENYEQYF. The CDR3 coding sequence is TGTGCCATCAGGGCAGAAAATTACGAGCAGTACTTC.

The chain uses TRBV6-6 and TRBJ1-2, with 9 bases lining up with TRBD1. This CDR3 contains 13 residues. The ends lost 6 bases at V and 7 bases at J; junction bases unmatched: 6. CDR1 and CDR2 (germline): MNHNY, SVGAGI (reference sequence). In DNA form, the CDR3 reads TGTGCCAGCAGAAAAACAGGGGGCTTTGGCTACACCTTC. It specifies CASRKTGGFGYTF.

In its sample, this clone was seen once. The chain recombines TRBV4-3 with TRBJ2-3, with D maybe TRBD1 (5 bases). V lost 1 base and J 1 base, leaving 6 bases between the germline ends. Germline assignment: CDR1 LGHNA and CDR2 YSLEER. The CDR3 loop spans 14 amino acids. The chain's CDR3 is CASSQVTGTDTQYF. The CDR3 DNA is TGCGCCAGCAGCCAAGTGACAGGCACAGATACGCAGTATTTT.

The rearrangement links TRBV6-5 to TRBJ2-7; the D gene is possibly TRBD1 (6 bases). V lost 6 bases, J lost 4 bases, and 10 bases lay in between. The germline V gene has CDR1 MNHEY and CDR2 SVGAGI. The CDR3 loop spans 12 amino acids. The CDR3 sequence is CASSSDRYEQYF. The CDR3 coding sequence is TGTGCCAGCAGCTCCGACAGGTACGAGCAGTACTTC.

CDR3 protein: CAWTGTQTRGYTF. CDR3 nucleotides: TGTGCCTGGACCGGGACACAAACGAGAGGCTACACCTTC. V is TRBV30 and J is TRBJ1-2, with a tentative D call TRBD1 (6 bases). The length of the CDR3 is 13 residues. Per the germline V gene, CDR1 is GTSNPN and CDR2 is SVGIG (reference sequence). The V end was cut by 4 bases, the J end by 8 bases, with 17 bases between.

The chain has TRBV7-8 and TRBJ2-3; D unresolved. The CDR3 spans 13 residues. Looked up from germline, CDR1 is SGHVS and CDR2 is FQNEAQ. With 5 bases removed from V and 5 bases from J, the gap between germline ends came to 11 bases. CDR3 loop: CASSTVTGDTQYF. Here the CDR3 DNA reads TGTGCCAGCAGCACCGTGACTGGAGATACGCAGTATTTT.

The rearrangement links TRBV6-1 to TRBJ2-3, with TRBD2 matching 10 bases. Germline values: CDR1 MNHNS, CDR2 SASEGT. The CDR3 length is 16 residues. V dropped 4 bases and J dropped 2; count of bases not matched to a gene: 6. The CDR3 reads CASSGWTSGSTDTQYF. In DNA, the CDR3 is TGTGCCAGCAGTGGGTGGACTAGCGGTTCCACAGATACGCAGTATTTT.